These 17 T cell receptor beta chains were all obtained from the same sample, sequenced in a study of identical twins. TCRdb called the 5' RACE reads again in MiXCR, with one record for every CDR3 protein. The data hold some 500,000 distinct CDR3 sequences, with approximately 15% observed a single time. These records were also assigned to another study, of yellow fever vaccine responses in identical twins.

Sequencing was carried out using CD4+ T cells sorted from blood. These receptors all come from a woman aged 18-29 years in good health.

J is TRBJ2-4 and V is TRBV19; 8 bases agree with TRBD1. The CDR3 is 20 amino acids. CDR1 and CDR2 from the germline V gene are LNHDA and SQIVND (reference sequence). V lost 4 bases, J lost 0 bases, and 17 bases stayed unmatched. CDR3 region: CASSTRTGSKSVLAKNIQYF. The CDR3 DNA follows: TGTGCCAGTAGTACGAGGACAGGGTCTAAGTCAGTACTAGCCAAAAACATTCAGTACTTC. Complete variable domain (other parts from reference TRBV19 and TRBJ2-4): DGGITQSPKYLFRKEGQNVTLSCEQNLNHDAMYWYRQDPGQGLRLIYYSQIVNDFQKGDIAEGYSVSREKKESFPLTVTSAQKNPTAFYLCASSTRTGSKSVLAKNIQYFGAGTRLSVL.

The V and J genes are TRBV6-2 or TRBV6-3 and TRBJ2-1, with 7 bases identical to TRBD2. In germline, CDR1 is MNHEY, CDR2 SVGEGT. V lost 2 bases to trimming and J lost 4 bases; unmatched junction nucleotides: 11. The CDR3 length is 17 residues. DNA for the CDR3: TGTGCCAGCAGTTACCCCGAGGGGCGGGAGTTTTACAATGAGCAGTTCTTC. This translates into CASSYPEGREFYNEQFF.

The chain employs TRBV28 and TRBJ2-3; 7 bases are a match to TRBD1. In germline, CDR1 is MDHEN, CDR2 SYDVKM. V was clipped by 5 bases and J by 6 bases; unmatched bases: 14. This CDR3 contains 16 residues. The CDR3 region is CASSPSTKGAGDTQYF. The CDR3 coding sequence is TGTGCCAGCAGTCCCTCCACAAAGGGGGCCGGGGATACGCAGTATTTT.

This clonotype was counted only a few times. CDR3: CASTGTSITGELFF. DNA of the CDR3: TGTGCCAGCACTGGGACTAGTATAACCGGGGAGCTGTTTTTT. This chain joins TRBV6-1 and TRBJ2-2; 8 bases line up with TRBD2. The germline V gene encodes CDR1 MNHNS and CDR2 SASEGT. The CDR3 extends over 14 amino acids. Trimming at V came to 7 bases and at J to 5 bases, leaving 6 bases not matched to a gene.

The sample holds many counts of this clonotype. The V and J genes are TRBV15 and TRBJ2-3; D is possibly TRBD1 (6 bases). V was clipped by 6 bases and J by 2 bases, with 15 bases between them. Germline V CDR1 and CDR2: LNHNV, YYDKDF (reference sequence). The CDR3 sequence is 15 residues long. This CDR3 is CATRLIRGTTDTQYF. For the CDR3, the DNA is TGTGCCACCAGGCTAATTAGGGGGACCACAGATACGCAGTATTTT.

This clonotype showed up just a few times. In DNA form, the CDR3 reads TGTGCCAGCAGCTTTAGGAAAGGAGGTCAGGAGACCCAGTACTTC. Its protein product is CASSFRKGGQETQYF. The chain links TRBV7-9 to TRBJ2-5; D possibly corresponds to TRBD2 (5 bases). The CDR3 sequence is 15 residues long. V lost 3 bases and J lost 5, with 16 bases in between. Germline V lookup: CDR1 SEHNR, CDR2 FQNEAQ (reference sequence).

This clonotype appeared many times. CDR3 DNA sequence: TGTGCCAGCAGGAGAAGGGAGAGTGAAAAACTGTTTTTT. Amino acids: CASRRRESEKLFF. The chain links TRBV12-3 or TRBV12-4 to TRBJ1-4; no reliable D call. Deletions cut 6 bases from V and 7 bases from J, with 12 bases between. This CDR3 spans 13 amino acids.

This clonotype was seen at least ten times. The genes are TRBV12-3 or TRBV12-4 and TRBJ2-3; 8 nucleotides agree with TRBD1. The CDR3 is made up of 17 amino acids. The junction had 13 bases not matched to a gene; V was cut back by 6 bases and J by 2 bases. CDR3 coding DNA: TGTGCCAGCAGGCCGCGGACAGGGATGGGATACACAGATACGCAGTATTTT. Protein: CASRPRTGMGYTDTQYF.

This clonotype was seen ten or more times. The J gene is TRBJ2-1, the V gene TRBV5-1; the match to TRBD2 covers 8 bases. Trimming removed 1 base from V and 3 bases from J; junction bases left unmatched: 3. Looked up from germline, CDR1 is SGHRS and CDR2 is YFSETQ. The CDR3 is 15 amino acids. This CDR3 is CASSLRLAGYNEQFF. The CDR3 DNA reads TGCGCCAGCAGCTTGCGGCTAGCGGGCTACAATGAGCAGTTCTTC.

In DNA form, the CDR3 reads TGTGCCTGGAGTGGACAGGGGTACTATGGCTACACCTTC. Translation: CAWSGQGYYGYTF. The rearrangement uses TRBV30 and TRBJ1-2; 8 nucleotides match TRBD1. Germline CDR1 GTSNPN, CDR2 SVGIG (reference sequence). V shed 1 base and J 3 bases; nucleotides not matched to a gene: 1. The CDR3 contains 13 residues.

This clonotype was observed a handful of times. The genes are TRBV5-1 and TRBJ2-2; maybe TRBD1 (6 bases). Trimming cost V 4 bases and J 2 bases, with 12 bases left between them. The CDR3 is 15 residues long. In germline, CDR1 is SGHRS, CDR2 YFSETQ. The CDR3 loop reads CASSRGQLNTGELFF. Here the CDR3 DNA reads TGCGCCAGCAGCAGAGGACAGCTAAACACCGGGGAGCTGTTTTTT. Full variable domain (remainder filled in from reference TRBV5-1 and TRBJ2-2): KAGVTQTPRYLIKTRGQQVTLSCSPISGHRSVSWYQQTPGQGLQFLFEYFSETQRNKGNFPGRFSGRQFSNSRSEMNVSTLELGDSALYLCASSRGQLNTGELFFGEGSRLTVL.

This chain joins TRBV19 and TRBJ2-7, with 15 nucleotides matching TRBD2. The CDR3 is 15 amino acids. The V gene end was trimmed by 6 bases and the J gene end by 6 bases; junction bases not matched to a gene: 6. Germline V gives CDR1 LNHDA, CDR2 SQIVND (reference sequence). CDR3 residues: CASSRTSGRAFEQYF. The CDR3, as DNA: TGTGCCAGTAGCCGGACTAGCGGGAGGGCCTTCGAGCAGTACTTC.

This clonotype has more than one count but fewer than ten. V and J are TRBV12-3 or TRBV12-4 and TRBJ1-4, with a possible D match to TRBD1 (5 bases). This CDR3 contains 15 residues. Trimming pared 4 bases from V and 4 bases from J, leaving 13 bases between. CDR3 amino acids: CASSSGAGFNEKLFF. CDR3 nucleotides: TGTGCCAGCAGTTCTGGGGCCGGTTTTAATGAAAAACTGTTTTTT.

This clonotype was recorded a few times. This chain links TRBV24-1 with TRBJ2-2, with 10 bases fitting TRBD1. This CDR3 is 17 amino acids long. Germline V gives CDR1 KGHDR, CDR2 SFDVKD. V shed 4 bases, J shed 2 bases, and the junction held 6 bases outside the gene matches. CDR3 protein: CATSEDRGLVNTGELFF. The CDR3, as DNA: TGTGCCACCAGTGAAGACAGGGGGCTGGTTAACACCGGGGAGCTGTTTTTT.

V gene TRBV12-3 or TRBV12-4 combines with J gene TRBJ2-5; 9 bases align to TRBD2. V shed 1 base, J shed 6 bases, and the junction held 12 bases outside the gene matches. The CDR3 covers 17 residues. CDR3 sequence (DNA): TGTGCCAGCAGTTTAGAGCGGGGGGTTCCTCGGAAGCAGACCCAGTACTTC. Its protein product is CASSLERGVPRKQTQYF.

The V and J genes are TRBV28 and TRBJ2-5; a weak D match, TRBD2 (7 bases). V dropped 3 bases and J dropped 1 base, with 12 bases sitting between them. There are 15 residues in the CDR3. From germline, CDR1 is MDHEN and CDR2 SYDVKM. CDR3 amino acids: CASSLPRGGQETQYF. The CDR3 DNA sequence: TGTGCCAGCAGTTTGCCGAGGGGGGGCCAAGAGACCCAGTACTTC.

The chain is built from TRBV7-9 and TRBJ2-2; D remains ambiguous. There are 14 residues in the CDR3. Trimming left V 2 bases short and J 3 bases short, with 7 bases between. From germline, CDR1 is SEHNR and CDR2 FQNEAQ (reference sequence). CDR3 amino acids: CASSLNRDTGELFF. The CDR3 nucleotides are TGTGCCAGCAGCTTAAATCGGGACACCGGGGAGCTGTTTTTT.